A single sample gave rise to the 2 T cell receptor beta chains below, sequenced in a study of cytomegalovirus exposure and HLA in healthy donors. The primer mix had 60 Vbeta and 13 Jbeta primers. The table came from immunoSEQ multiplex PCR; TCRdb's copy has only in-frame clones and leaves some out. The data contain over 75,000 clones, about 75% of them singletons. Sequences were obtained from PBMCs. These receptor sequences come from a man aged 35 to 55 in good health and CMV-seropositive.

This chain joins TRBV29-1 and TRBJ1-1; TRBD1 matches at 7 bases. This CDR3 is built from 15 residues. Trimming took 3 bases from V and 1 from J; bases not matched to a gene: 8. Germline V gene sequence: CDR1 SQVTM, CDR2 ANQGSEA. This chain's CDR3 is CSVDPGGGANTEAFF. For the CDR3, the DNA is TGCAGCGTTGACCCAGGAGGGGGCGCGAACACTGAAGCTTTCTTT.

The rearrangement uses TRBV6-5 and TRBJ2-7; weak D call: TRBD1 (6 bases). Trimming took off 2 bases at V and 2 bases at J, with 13 bases between the two ends. Looked up from germline, CDR1 is MNHEY and CDR2 is SVGAGI. The CDR3 runs to 15 residues. The DNA of the CDR3 is TGTGCCAGCAGTTACACGGCAGGGGATACCTACGAGCAGTACTTC. It yields the protein CASSYTAGDTYEQYF.